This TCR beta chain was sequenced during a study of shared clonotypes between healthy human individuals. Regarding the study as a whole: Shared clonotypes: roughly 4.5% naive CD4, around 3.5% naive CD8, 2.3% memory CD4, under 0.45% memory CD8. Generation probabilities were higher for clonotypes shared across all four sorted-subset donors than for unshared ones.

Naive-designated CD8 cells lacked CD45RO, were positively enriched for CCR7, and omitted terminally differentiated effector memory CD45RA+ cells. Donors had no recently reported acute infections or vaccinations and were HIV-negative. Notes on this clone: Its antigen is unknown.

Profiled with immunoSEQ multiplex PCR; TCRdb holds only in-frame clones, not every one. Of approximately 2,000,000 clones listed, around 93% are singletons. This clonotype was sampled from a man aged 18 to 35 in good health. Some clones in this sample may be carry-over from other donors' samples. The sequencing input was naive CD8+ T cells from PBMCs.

The CDR3 sequence: CASSLLAAASSYNEQFF. CDR3 bases: TGTGCCAGCAGCTTGCTAGCGGCGGCAAGCTCCTACAATGAGCAGTTCTTC. V gene TRBV7-6 combines with J gene TRBJ2-1; 7 bases match TRBD2. The germline V gene encodes CDR1 SGHVS and CDR2 FNYEAQ. V was pared by 3 bases and J by 0 bases, with 8 bases of the junction left unmatched. The CDR3 extends over 17 amino acids.